This TCR beta chain stems from a study of blood T cell repertoires in COVID-19. CDR1 and CDR2 (germline): LNHDA, SQIVND (reference sequence). This CDR3 spans 15 amino acids. Trimming took off 5 bases at V and 5 bases at J, with 16 bases between the two ends. Per the authors' pipeline: Amplification of reference gene primers provided the estimated nucleated cell counts. Profiled with immunoSEQ multiplex PCR; TCRdb holds only in-frame clones, not every one. V and J calls and clone size come straight from that table; D and trimming were deduced from the DNA. The sample carries some 160,000 clones, 86% recorded once.

This receptor was identified in an older woman with acute or convalescent COVID-19. The material sequenced was peripheral blood. This sequence joins TRBV19 and TRBJ1-5; no definite D call. For the CDR3, the DNA is TGTGCCAGTAGTCCCTGGGCAGGTTTGTATCAGCCCCAGCATTTT. Encoded protein: CASSPWAGLYQPQHF.